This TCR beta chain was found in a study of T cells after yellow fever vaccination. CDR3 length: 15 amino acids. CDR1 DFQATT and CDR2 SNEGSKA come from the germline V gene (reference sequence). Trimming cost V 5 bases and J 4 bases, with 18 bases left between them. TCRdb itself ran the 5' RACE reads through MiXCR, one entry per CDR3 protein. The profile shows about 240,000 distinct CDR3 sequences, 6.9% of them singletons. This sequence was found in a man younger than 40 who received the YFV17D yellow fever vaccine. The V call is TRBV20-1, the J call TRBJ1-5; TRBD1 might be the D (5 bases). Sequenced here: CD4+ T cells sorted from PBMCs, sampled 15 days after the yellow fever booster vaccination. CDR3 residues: CSAQPVQETNQPQHF. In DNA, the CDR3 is TGCAGTGCTCAGCCGGTACAGGAGACTAATCAGCCCCAGCATTTT.